This T cell receptor (beta chain) was sequenced for a study of T-cell reconstitution after alpha-beta-depleted transplantation in children. The CDR3 spans 16 residues. V dropped 5 bases and J dropped 0; count of bases not matched to a gene: 4. Looked up from germline, CDR1 is MDHEN and CDR2 is SYDVKM. This clonotype appeared many times. Preparation of the TCRbeta library was carried out with unique molecular identifiers. Using its own MiXCR run on the PCR reads, TCRdb lists one record per CDR3 protein. This sample has some 200,000 distinct CDR3 sequences, with 14% to 15% found just once. The chain couples TRBV28 to TRBJ2-1; 10 bases are shared with TRBD2. The TCR comes from a human donor who donated a stem cell graft to a child with acute lymphoblastic leukemia. The sample here was PBMCs from the stem cell graft donor, taken from the stem cell graft. The CDR3 bases are TGTGCCAGCAGTCCTCCTAGCGGGAGCTCCTACAATGAGCAGTTCTTC. Protein sequence: CASSPPSGSSYNEQFF. Full variable domain (outside the CDR3, taken from reference TRBV28 and TRBJ2-1): DVKVTQSSRYLVKRTGEKVFLECVQDMDHENMFWYRQDPGLGLRLIYFSYDVKMKEKGDIPEGYSVSREKKERFSLILESASTNQTSMYLCASSPPSGSSYNEQFFGPGTRLTVL.